Sequencing of this TCR beta chain was carried out in a study of blood T cell repertoires in COVID-19 (dated by TCRdb to the early 2020s). Background on the whole study: The collaborator samples originated in the United States, Italy and Spain and spanned the acute and convalescent phases of COVID-19. The material from the prospective study consisted of cDNA or gDNA derived from T cells, B-cell-depleted T cells, or PBMCs. Subjects who had been exposed to COVID-19, were actively infected with it, or had recovered from it provided the deeply sampled blood TCRbeta repertoires that made up the dataset. The repertoires were made available in a free public database intended to serve as a resource for research on the immune response to SARS-CoV-2. The samples were drawn from two sources: the first 160 participants of the ongoing ImmuneRACE study, and fewer than 1,500 subjects contributed by 6 global collaborators. A de-identified subject ID, COVID-19 status, age in years and sex were almost always included in the sample metadata. Where available, HLA class I and class II types were obtained from metadata supplied by the sample provider rather than from assay-based typing.

The immunoSEQ Assay, a bias-controlled multiplex PCR, was used to amplify TCRbeta CDR3 regions from genomic DNA. The published analysis was carried out like this. The number of nucleated cells in each sample was estimated from the amplification of reference gene primers within the assay. Sequence reads were collapsed and filtered to measure the absolute abundance of every unique TCRbeta CDR3 rearrangement. For each sample, productive Simpson clonality was calculated as the square root of Simpson's diversity index over productive rearrangements. TCRdb's version of the immuneACCESS table is confined to in-frame rearrangements and falls short of the full clone set. An unresolved V gene accounts for under half of the shortfall where checked; the remainder is of unknown origin. V, J and clone size were drawn from that table, and D and trimming were deduced from the DNA. The sample profile shows roughly 210,000 clones; approximately 81% of them were found once. The ten most abundant clones make up roughly a tenth of the sample.

Looking up the germline V gene (reference sequence) yields CDR1 LNHDA and CDR2 SQIVND. The CDR3 starts with the cysteine, ends with the phenylalanine, and has 15 residues. Only the CDR3 region is kept as DNA, spanning 45 bases read in frame from base 1. Trimmed from V: 7 bases; trimmed from J: 0 bases; junction bases lacking a gene match: 9. In Seattle, one collaborating source enrolled patients while the infection was active and tracked those patients longitudinally over the course of disease. Whole blood was collected in K2EDTA tubes by collaborating institutions according to the institutions' own protocols. For TCRbeta analysis, collaborator samples were shipped as frozen whole blood, as isolated PBMCs, or as DNA extracted from either sample type. What the work shows at the level of the full study, not this receptor alone: Clinical and demographic metadata were provided uncurated, with the amount varying by source and participant.

This clone was counted a few times. Its antigen remains unidentified. Base qualities are missing; no much larger clone stands one base away. The V and J segments used are TRBV19 and TRBJ2-7; 7 central nucleotides agree with TRBD1. The sequenced sample was peripheral blood. This receptor was identified in a woman over 75 with COVID-19, enrolled during active disease. The DNA reads as follows: TGTGCCAGTAAAGTTTCCACAGGGGTCTCCTACGAGCAGTACTTC. Translation gives CASKVSTGVSYEQYF.